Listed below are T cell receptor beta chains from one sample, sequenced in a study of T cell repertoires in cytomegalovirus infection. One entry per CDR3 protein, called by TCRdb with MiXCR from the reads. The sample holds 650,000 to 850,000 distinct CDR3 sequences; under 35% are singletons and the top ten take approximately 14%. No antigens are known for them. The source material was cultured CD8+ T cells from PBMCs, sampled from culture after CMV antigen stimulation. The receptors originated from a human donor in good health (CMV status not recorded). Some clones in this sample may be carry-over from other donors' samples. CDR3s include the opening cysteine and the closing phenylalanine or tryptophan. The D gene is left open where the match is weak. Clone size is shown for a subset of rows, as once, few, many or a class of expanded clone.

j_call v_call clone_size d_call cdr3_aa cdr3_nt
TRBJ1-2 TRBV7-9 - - CASSLREGNYGYTF TGTGCCAGCAGCCTCAGGGAGGGCAACTATGGCTACACCTTC
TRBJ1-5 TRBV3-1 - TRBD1 CASSYRGTNQPQHF TGTGCCAGCAGTTACAGGGGAACTAATCAGCCCCAGCATTTT
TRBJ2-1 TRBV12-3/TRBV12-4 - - CASSRPRSHEQFF TGTGCCAGCAGCCGACCCAGATCCCATGAGCAGTTCTTC
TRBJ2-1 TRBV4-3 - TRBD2 CASSQGLAGGLGQQFF TGCGCCAGCAGCCAGGGACTAGCGGGGGGGCTAGGTCAGCAGTTCTTC
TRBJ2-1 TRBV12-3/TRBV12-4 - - CASRAISVYNEQFF TGTGCCAGCAGAGCCATCTCGGTATACAATGAGCAGTTCTTC
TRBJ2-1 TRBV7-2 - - CASSSLFISDEQFF TGTGCCAGCAGCTCCCTTTTCATATCCGATGAGCAGTTCTTC
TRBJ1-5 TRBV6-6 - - CASSYSSRERDQPQHF TGTGCCAGCAGTTACTCAAGCAGGGAAAGAGATCAGCCCCAGCATTTT
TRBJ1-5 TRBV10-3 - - CAISESVGLNQPQHF TGTGCCATCAGTGAGTCGGTGGGATTGAATCAGCCCCAGCATTTT
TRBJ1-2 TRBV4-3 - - CASSQDNRAYGYTF TGCGCCAGCAGCCAAGATAACCGGGCCTATGGCTACACCTTC
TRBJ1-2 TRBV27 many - CASSLTLNYGYTF TGTGCCAGCAGTTTAACTTTGAACTATGGCTACACCTTC
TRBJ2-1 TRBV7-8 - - CASSLGGVPSYNEQFF TGTGCCAGCAGCTTAGGCGGGGTACCCTCCTACAATGAGCAGTTCTTC
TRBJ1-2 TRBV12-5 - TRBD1 CASGPDRHGYTF TGTGCTAGTGGTCCGGACAGGCATGGCTACACCTTC
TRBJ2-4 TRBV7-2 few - CASSSAVDIQYF TGTGCCAGCAGCTCGGCGGTGGACATTCAGTACTTC
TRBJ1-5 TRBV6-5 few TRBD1 CASSGTGINQPQHF TGTGCCAGTTCCGGGACAGGAATCAATCAGCCCCAGCATTTT
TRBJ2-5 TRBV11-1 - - CASSTVPEYQETQYF TGTGCCAGCAGCACTGTCCCTGAGTACCAAGAGACCCAGTACTTC
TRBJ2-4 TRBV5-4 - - CASSLAGLGKNIQYF TGTGCCAGCAGCTTGGCCGGGTTAGGCAAAAACATTCAGTACTTC
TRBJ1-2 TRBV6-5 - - CASSPLDSANYGYTF TGTGCCAGCAGTCCCCTGGACAGTGCTAACTATGGCTACACCTTC
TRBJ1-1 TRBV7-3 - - CASREDPMNTVAFF TGTGCCAGCCGAGAGGACCCCATGAACACTGTTGCTTTCTTT
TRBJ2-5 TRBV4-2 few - CASSQYLGIQETQYF TGTGCCAGCAGCCAGTATCTGGGGATACAGGAGACCCAGTACTTC
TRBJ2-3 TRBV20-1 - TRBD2 CSARTSGALITDTQYF TGCAGTGCTCGGACTAGCGGGGCGCTTATCACAGATACGCAGTATTTT
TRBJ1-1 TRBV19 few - CASSPSGANTEAFF TGTGCCAGTAGCCCATCAGGGGCGAACACTGAAGCTTTCTTT
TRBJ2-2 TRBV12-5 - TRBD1 CASVLWGQSNTGELFF TGTGCTAGTGTCCTTTGGGGACAGTCGAACACCGGGGAGCTGTTTTTT
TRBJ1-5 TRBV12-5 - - CASGSRQPQHF TGTGCTAGTGGTTCGCGTCAGCCCCAGCATTTT
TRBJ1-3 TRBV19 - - CASSIHWTEVDLSGNTIYF TGTGCCAGTAGTATTCATTGGACAGAGGTGGATCTCTCTGGAAACACCATATATTTT
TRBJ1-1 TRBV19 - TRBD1 CATGQGQTEAFF TGTGCCACCGGACAGGGGCAGACTGAAGCTTTCTTT
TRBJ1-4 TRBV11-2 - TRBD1 CASSTGQGATNEKLFF TGTGCCAGCAGCACCGGACAGGGGGCAACTAATGAAAAACTGTTTTTT